This T cell receptor beta chain was captured by sequencing in a study of blood T cell repertoires in COVID-19. As for the study in general: Researchers got acute and convalescent COVID-19 samples from the United States, Italy and Spain.

The CDR3 extends over 14 amino acids. V trimming: 2 bases; J trimming: 4 bases; junction bases outside the gene matches: 5. The germline V gene has CDR1 GTSNPN and CDR2 SVGIG (reference sequence). Participants spanned ages roughly 18 to 90 years and resided in 20 to 30 US areas. Recovery meant two consecutive negative NP/OP PCR tests, professional clearance, or resolved symptoms. Authors' data handling: It was from reference gene primer amplification that nucleated cell counts were estimated. TCRdb keeps only in-frame clones here, not all; method: immunoSEQ multiplex PCR. The D gene and trimming were derived from the DNA, and the V and J assignments and clone size from that table. The sample has 150,000 to 200,000 clones; roughly four fifths are singletons.

The sequencing input was PBMCs or T cells enriched from blood (not recorded which). The gene calls are TRBV30 and TRBJ1-2, with 9 positions matching TRBD1. This receptor was identified in a middle-aged man who had recovered from COVID-19. The CDR3 bases are TGTGCCTGGAGTTACAGGGGGCAGGGCTATGGCTACACCTTC. Translated: CAWSYRGQGYGYTF.